These 5 T cell receptor beta chains were sequenced from one sample in a study of cytomegalovirus exposure and HLA in healthy donors. Repertoires were generated with immunoSEQ multiplex PCR, while TCRdb's copy carries only in-frame clones and drops some. Of fewer than 200,000 clones listed, around 85% are singletons. Material for sequencing was PBMCs. The receptor set was obtained from a young man in good health and CMV-seropositive.

The chain links TRBV2 to TRBJ2-1; D possibly corresponds to TRBD1 (6 bases). The CDR3 length is 14 residues. The ends were cut back, 5 bases at V and 7 bases at J, with 15 bases in the middle. Germline CDR1 is SNHLY and CDR2 is FYNNEI. The CDR3 sequence is CASSLWGPANEQFF. CDR3 DNA: TGTGCCAGCAGTCTTTGGGGGCCCGCGAATGAGCAGTTCTTC.

This clone was picked up a small number of times. V and J are TRBV19 and TRBJ1-2, with unresolved D. Trimming removed 4 bases from V and 4 bases from J, with 10 bases in between. Germline CDR1 and CDR2: LNHDA and SQIVND (reference sequence). The CDR3 runs to 13 residues. CDR3 amino acids: CASSTGSLYGYTF. The CDR3 nucleotides are TGTGCCAGTAGTACCGGGAGCCTCTATGGCTACACCTTC.

This chain uses TRBV5-4 with TRBJ1-2, with a possible D match to TRBD1 (5 bases). V was cut by 0 bases and J by 0 bases, with 12 bases left in between. CDR3 length: 16 amino acids. CDR1 and CDR2 (germline): SGHNT, YYREEE (reference sequence). The CDR3 loop is CASSLVGRDSNYGYTF. The CDR3 DNA sequence: TGTGCCAGCAGCTTGGTCGGCAGGGACTCTAACTATGGCTACACCTTC.

The V and J genes are TRBV19 and TRBJ2-2; the D gene is possibly TRBD1 (7 bases). Germline CDR1 LNHDA, CDR2 SQIVND (reference sequence). The CDR3 has 15 amino acids. Trimming cost V 9 bases and J 6 bases, with 20 bases left between them. The DNA of the CDR3 is TGTGCCAGCGCCCCAGGGGGGAGTCGGGCCGGGGAGCTGTTTTTT. Amino acid sequence: CASAPGGSRAGELFF.

The chain is built from TRBV5-5 and TRBJ1-5; TRBD1 matches at 7 bases. The ends lost 1 base at V and 4 bases at J; junction bases unmatched: 8. The CDR3 totals 16 residues. The germline gives CDR1 SGHKS, CDR2 YYEKEE (reference sequence). CDR3 bases: TGTGCCAGCAGCTTGTTTGAGGGGGCGGTAAATCAGCCCCAGCATTTT. Its translation: CASSLFEGAVNQPQHF. Full variable domain (rest looked up from reference TRBV5-5 and TRBJ1-5): DAGVTQSPTHLIKTRGQQVTLRCSPISGHKSVSWYQQVLGQGPQFIFQYYEKEERGRGNFPDRFSARQFPNYSSELNVNALLLGDSALYLCASSLFEGAVNQPQHFGDGTRLSIL.